This TCR beta chain stems from a study of T cell changes during pregnancy in multiple sclerosis. The germline gives CDR1 LNHDA, CDR2 SQIVND (reference sequence). The CDR3 spans 15 residues. The V and J ends lost 6 bases and 6 bases, in that order; junction bases with no gene match: 11. TCRdb's copy holds only in-frame clones and misses some; the assay was immunoSEQ multiplex PCR. The data hold under 95,000 clones, with around 91% observed a single time. V gene TRBV19 combines with J gene TRBJ1-5; 7 bases align to TRBD1. This sequence originates from a female donor in good health, enrolled as a control in a pregnancy study. The material was peripheral blood, obtained after pregnancy. The CDR3, as DNA: TGTGCCAGTAGCTCCGTCAGACAGGGTCGTCAGCCCCAGCATTTT. It specifies CASSSVRQGRQPQHF.